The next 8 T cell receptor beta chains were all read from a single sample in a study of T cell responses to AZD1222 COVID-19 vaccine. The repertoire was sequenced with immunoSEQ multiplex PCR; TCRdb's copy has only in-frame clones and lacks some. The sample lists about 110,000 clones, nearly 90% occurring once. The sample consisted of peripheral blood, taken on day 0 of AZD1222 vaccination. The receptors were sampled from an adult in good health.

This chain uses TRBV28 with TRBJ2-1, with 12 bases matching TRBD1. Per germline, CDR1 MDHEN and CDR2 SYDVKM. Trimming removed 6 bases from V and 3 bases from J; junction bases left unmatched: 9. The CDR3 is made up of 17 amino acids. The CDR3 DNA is TGTGCCAGCAGCGTTACCGGGACAGGGGGCTTCTACAATGAGCAGTTCTTC. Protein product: CASSVTGTGGFYNEQFF.

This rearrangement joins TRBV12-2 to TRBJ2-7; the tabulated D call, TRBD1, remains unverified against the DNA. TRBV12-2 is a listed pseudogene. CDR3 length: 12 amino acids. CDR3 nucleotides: TGTGCAAGTCGCCCCAGTACCTACGAGCAGTACTTC. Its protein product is CASRPSTYEQYF.

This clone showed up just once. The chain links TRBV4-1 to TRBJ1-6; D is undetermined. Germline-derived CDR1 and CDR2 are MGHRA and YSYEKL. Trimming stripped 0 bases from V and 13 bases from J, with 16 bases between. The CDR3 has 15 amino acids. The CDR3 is CASSQDPAKGWPLHF. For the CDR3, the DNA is TGCGCCAGCAGCCAAGATCCGGCGAAGGGTTGGCCCCTCCACTTT.

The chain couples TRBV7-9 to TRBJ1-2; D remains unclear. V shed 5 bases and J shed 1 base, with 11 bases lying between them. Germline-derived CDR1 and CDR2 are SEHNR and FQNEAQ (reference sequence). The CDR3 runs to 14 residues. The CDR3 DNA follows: TGTGCCAGCAGCCCAATATCCCTTAACTATGGCTACACCTTC. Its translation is CASSPISLNYGYTF.

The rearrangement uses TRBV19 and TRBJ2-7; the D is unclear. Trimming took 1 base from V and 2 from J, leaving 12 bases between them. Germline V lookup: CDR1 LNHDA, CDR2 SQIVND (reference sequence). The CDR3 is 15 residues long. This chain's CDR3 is CASSIGPEPPYEQYF. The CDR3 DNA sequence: TGTGCCAGTAGTATAGGCCCCGAGCCCCCCTACGAGCAGTACTTC.

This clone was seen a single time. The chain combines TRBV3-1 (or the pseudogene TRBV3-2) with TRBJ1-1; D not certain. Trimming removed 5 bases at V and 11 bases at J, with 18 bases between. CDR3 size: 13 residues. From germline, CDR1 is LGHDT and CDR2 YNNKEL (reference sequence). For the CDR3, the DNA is TGTGCCAGCAGCAAGTCGAACGGGAGAAAGGCTTTCTTT. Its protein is CASSKSNGRKAFF.

In DNA, the CDR3 is TGTGCCAGCAGCTTAGGCCTAAGAGGGGAAAACTCCTACAATGAGCAGTTCTTC. This sequence encodes CASSLGLRGENSYNEQFF. The V and J genes are TRBV7-6 and TRBJ2-1; D assignment may be TRBD1 or TRBD2 (5 bases each). Between the trimmed V and J ends, which lost 1 base and 0 bases, there was a span of 16 bases. The CDR3 consists of 18 residues. The V gene's germline CDR1 is SGHVS and CDR2 FNYEAQ.

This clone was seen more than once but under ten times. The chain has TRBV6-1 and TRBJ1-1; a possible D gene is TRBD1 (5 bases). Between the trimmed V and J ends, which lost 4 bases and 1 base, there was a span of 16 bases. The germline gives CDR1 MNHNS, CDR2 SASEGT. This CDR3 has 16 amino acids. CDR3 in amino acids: CASSGIGGVRNTEAFF. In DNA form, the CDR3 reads TGTGCCAGCAGTGGAATTGGGGGGGTTCGGAACACTGAAGCTTTCTTT.